The 24 T cell receptor beta chains in this list originate from one sample, sequenced in a study of Ad26.COV2.S vaccination and SARS-CoV-2 variants. Treatment denoted: approximately 18 received Ad26.COV2.S at low or high dose, single or two shots; about five received placebo; per-sample allocation not given. Material that was analyzed had been drawn on day 63 after the first vaccine or placebo injection. Clones were read by immunoSEQ multiplex PCR, and TCRdb kept only the in-frame ones, dropping some. The data show around 300,000 clones, 88% seen once. The sample in question was peripheral blood, obtained in a trial of Ad26.COV2.S vaccine versus placebo. These receptors came from a person aged 18 to 65 who received the Ad26.COV2.S COVID-19 vaccine or a placebo.

This chain joins TRBV20-1 and TRBJ1-1, with D unresolved. CDR1 and CDR2 from the germline V gene are DFQATT and SNEGSKA (reference sequence). V lost 5 bases to trimming and J lost 8 bases, with 12 bases between them. The CDR3 extends over 11 amino acids. CDR3 in amino acids: CSARAGLEAFF. In DNA form, the CDR3 reads TGCAGTGCTCGGGCTGGACTCGAAGCTTTCTTT.

V is TRBV7-9 and J is TRBJ1-1; possibly TRBD1 for D (5 bases). V lost 1 base and J lost 0, with 6 bases in between. This CDR3 is 14 amino acids long. From germline, CDR1 is SEHNR and CDR2 FQNEAQ (reference sequence). This CDR3 is CASSLDRMNTEAFF. CDR3 sequence (DNA): TGTGCCAGCAGCTTAGACAGGATGAACACTGAAGCTTTCTTT.

The V gene is TRBV29-1, the J gene TRBJ2-2; 10 bases agree with TRBD2. The CDR3 consists of 13 residues. Germline-derived CDR1 and CDR2 are SQVTM and ANQGSEA. The V and J ends lost 7 bases and 4 bases, in that order; junction bases with no gene match: 3. Here the CDR3 DNA reads TGCAGCGCCCGGACTAGCGGCACCGGGGAGCTGTTTTTT. Translation: CSARTSGTGELFF.

This clone appeared a single time. The chain combines TRBV10-3 with TRBJ2-5; a weak D match, TRBD1 (5 bases). V lost 3 bases to trimming and J lost 2 bases, with 13 bases between them. This CDR3 spans 15 amino acids. Germline values: CDR1 ENHRY, CDR2 SYGVKD. The CDR3 is CAISDFQGAQETQYF. The CDR3 DNA follows: TGTGCCATCAGTGATTTTCAGGGCGCACAAGAGACCCAGTACTTC.

Here the CDR3 reads CASSRLAGNLQETQYF. The CDR3 coding sequence is TGTGCCAGCAGTCGACTAGCGGGAAACCTCCAAGAGACCCAGTACTTC. This chain joins TRBV6-6 and TRBJ2-5; TRBD2 aligns across 11 bases. CDR3 length: 16 amino acids. J gave up 1 base and V 5 bases, and 6 bases lay outside the gene matches. The germline V gene encodes CDR1 MNHNY and CDR2 SVGAGI (reference sequence).

This clone appeared a single time. The chain uses TRBV19 and TRBJ2-5, with TRBD2 matching 8 bases. The CDR3 is 13 amino acids. Per the germline V gene, CDR1 is LNHDA and CDR2 is SQIVND (reference sequence). Unmatched junction bases numbered 5, after V lost 7 bases and J lost 4 bases. The CDR3 nucleotides are TGTGCCAGTACTCGGGGGGGTGGAGAGACCCAGTACTTC. This codes for CASTRGGGETQYF.

The chain joins TRBV6-5 to TRBJ2-7; the match to TRBD2 covers 7 bases. The CDR3 has 16 residues. Germline CDR1 and CDR2: MNHEY and SVGAGI. Losses at the gene ends were 0 bases for V and 2 bases for J; bases not matched to a gene: 7. The CDR3, as DNA: TGTGCCAGCAGTTACTCGGTGACGGGAGGTCCCTACGAGCAGTACTTC. It translates to CASSYSVTGGPYEQYF.

Note on this clone: Sequence at one end of the junction differs from germline and may be a read error. The chain is built from TRBV4-1 and TRBJ2-3; the D gene could be TRBD1 or TRBD2 (5 bases each). Germline V gene data show CDR1 as MGHRA and CDR2 as YSYEKL. This CDR3 comprises 15 residues. The CDR3 DNA is TGCGCCAGCAGCCAAGATTCAGGGAGCACAAATACGCAGTATTTT. It encodes CASSQDSGSTNTQYF.

The chain uses TRBV10-3 and TRBJ2-1, with 9 bases identical to TRBD2. Germline loops: CDR1 ENHRY, CDR2 SYGVKD. CDR3 length: 15 amino acids. V lost 2 bases, J lost 3 bases, and 2 bases stayed unmatched. CDR3 sequence (DNA): TGTGCCATCAGTGAGAGCGGGAGGAACTACAATGAGCAGTTCTTC. Translating gives CAISESGRNYNEQFF.

V is TRBV3-1 (or the pseudogene TRBV3-2) and J is TRBJ2-7, with no clear D. The CDR3 length is 15 residues. Germline CDR1 reads LGHDT; CDR2 reads YNNKEL (reference sequence). Trimming shortened V by 1 base and J by 6 bases, and 16 bases separated the two germline ends. The CDR3 DNA reads as TGTGCCAGCAGCCAAGGGAATAACCGGTTCTCCGAGCAGTACTTC. It yields the protein CASSQGNNRFSEQYF.

This chain links TRBV28 with TRBJ1-4; TRBD1 is a possible D gene (5 bases). CDR1 MDHEN and CDR2 SYDVKM come from the germline V gene. V lost 2 bases to trimming and J lost 8 bases, with 12 bases between them. The length of the CDR3 is 14 residues. The CDR3 spells CASSLVRDREKLFF. As DNA, the CDR3 is TGTGCCAGCAGTTTAGTCCGGGACCGAGAAAAACTGTTTTTT. The full variable domain, its missing parts supplied by reference TRBV28 and TRBJ1-4, is DVKVTQSSRYLVKRTGEKVFLECVQDMDHENMFWYRQDPGLGLRLIYFSYDVKMKEKGDIPEGYSVSREKKERFSLILESASTNQTSMYLCASSLVRDREKLFFGSGTQLSVL.

This clone appeared a single time. The rearrangement uses TRBV6-2 or TRBV6-3 and TRBJ2-1; D is perhaps TRBD1 (6 bases). V lost 6 bases and J 4 bases, leaving 22 bases between the germline ends. The CDR3 loop spans 17 amino acids. CDR1 and CDR2 from the germline V gene are MNHEY and SVGEGT. The CDR3 loop reads CASSEGWGRVTYNEQFF. Here the CDR3 DNA reads TGTGCCAGCAGCGAAGGATGGGGGCGGGTTACTTACAATGAGCAGTTCTTC.

The chain is built from TRBV13 and TRBJ2-7, with TRBD2 matching 10 bases. The ends lost 4 bases at V and 5 bases at J; junction bases unmatched: 5. Germline CDR1 and CDR2: PRHDT and FYEKMQ (reference sequence). The CDR3 loop spans 14 amino acids. CDR3 DNA: TGTGCCAGCAGCTCCGGGACTAGCGTTGACGAGCAGTACTTC. Translation gives CASSSGTSVDEQYF.

The V call is TRBV18, the J call TRBJ2-7; tentative D call: TRBD1 (5 bases). Germline CDR1 and CDR2: KGHSH and LQKENI. This CDR3 has 15 amino acids. The V gene lost 3 bases and the J gene lost 0 bases, with 12 bases spanning the gap. CDR3 nucleotide sequence: TGTGCCAGCTCACCTCAGGGTGGGGCCTCCTACGAGCAGTACTTC. Protein: CASSPQGGASYEQYF.

Ten or more counts support this clone. As DNA, the CDR3 is TGTGCCAGTAGGCCGACAGCTAAGAACACTGAAGCTTTCTTT. Protein product: CASRPTAKNTEAFF. This sequence joins TRBV19 and TRBJ1-1, with a weak D call TRBD1 (5 bases). CDR1 is LNHDA and CDR2 is SQIVND in the germline V gene (reference sequence). The CDR3 covers 14 residues. V dropped 6 bases and J dropped 1 base, with 12 bases sitting between them.

The chain combines TRBV6-5 with TRBJ1-1; D remains ambiguous. CDR3 size: 15 residues. V was cut by 4 bases and J by 4 bases, with 16 bases left in between. Germline CDR1 MNHEY, CDR2 SVGAGI. The CDR3 coding sequence is TGTGCCAGCAGTTCCGAGCGCCAGAGGGTCACTGAAGCTTTCTTT. This codes for CASSSERQRVTEAFF.

This clone was recorded once. The V gene is TRBV27, the J gene TRBJ2-2; TRBD2 matches 11 bases. The CDR3 spans 18 residues. Germline V gene lookup returns CDR1 MNHEY and CDR2 SMNVEV (reference sequence). Germline trimming cut 9 bases from V and 0 bases from J; bases unmatched to any gene: 12. The DNA of the CDR3 is TGTGCCAGTCGGAGGGAGGCTAGCGGGAGGTCGAACACCGGGGAGCTGTTTTTT. Translating it yields CASRREASGRSNTGELFF.

The genes are TRBV6-5 and TRBJ1-6, with 7 bases matching TRBD1. Germline values: CDR1 MNHEY, CDR2 SVGAGI. The trim removed 2 bases at V and 13 bases at J, leaving 14 bases unmatched. CDR3 length: 16 amino acids. CDR3 sequence (DNA): TGTGCCAGCAGTTACACAAGGACAGGCGGGGTCGAGCCCCTCCACTTT. The encoded protein is CASSYTRTGGVEPLHF.

V and J are TRBV5-1 and TRBJ2-7; TRBD1 matches 10 bases. The CDR3 totals 16 residues. Germline V CDR1 and CDR2: SGHRS, YFSETQ. V shed 0 bases and J 5 bases; nucleotides not matched to a gene: 8. CDR3 in DNA: TGCGCCAGCAGCTTGGGGATGGGACAGGGGAATAACGAGCAGTACTTC. Amino acid sequence: CASSLGMGQGNNEQYF. Using reference TRBV5-1 and TRBJ2-7 for the parts outside the CDR3, the full variable domain is KAGVTQTPRYLIKTRGQQVTLSCSPISGHRSVSWYQQTPGQGLQFLFEYFSETQRNKGNFPGRFSGRQFSNSRSEMNVSTLELGDSALYLCASSLGMGQGNNEQYFGPGTRLTVT.

This sequence joins TRBV7-2 and TRBJ1-1; no definite D call. Deletions cut 1 base from V and 6 bases from J, with 12 bases between. Germline CDR1 is SGHTA and CDR2 is FQGNSA. This CDR3 spans 14 amino acids. Written as DNA, the CDR3 is TGTGCCAGCAGCTTAGGGATGAGTGGGTCTGAAGCTTTCTTT. This translates into CASSLGMSGSEAFF.

The rearrangement joins TRBV7-9 to TRBJ2-1, with 8 bases that match TRBD1. The CDR3 is made up of 14 amino acids. Trimming took 5 bases from V and 6 from J; bases not matched to a gene: 6. Germline assignment: CDR1 SEHNR and CDR2 FQNEAQ (reference sequence). The DNA for the CDR3 is TGTGCCAGCAGCATACTAACAGGGGGCAATGAGCAGTTCTTC. This encodes CASSILTGGNEQFF.

This chain connects TRBV3-1 (or the pseudogene TRBV3-2) to TRBJ1-3, with TRBD1 as a possible D gene (5 bases). Trimming took 4 bases from V and 3 from J, leaving 13 bases between them. Germline V gene sequence: CDR1 LGHDT, CDR2 YNNKEL (reference sequence). This CDR3 is built from 15 residues. CDR3 sequence (DNA): TGTGCCAGCAGCCCCTTCGGGGCCAATGGAAACACCATATATTTT. Its translation: CASSPFGANGNTIYF.

V usage is TRBV6-1 and J usage is TRBJ1-4; no clear D. Germline V gives CDR1 MNHNS, CDR2 SASEGT. The CDR3 has 16 amino acids. Between the trimmed V and J ends, which lost 3 bases and 0 bases, there was a span of 11 bases. The CDR3 is CASSDGTFTTNEKLFF. CDR3 sequence (DNA): TGTGCCAGCAGTGACGGTACATTCACAACTAATGAAAAACTGTTTTTT.

This chain connects TRBV5-1 to TRBJ1-3; D is uncertain. The ends were cut back, 0 bases at V and 2 bases at J, with 6 bases in the middle. The CDR3 totals 14 residues. Per the germline V gene, CDR1 is SGHRS and CDR2 is YFSETQ. The CDR3 loop is CASSLVSTGNTIYF. As DNA, the CDR3 is TGCGCCAGCAGCTTGGTCAGTACTGGAAACACCATATATTTT.